This T cell receptor (beta chain) was recorded in a study of blood T cell repertoires in COVID-19. Across the study: Collection of acute and convalescent COVID-19 samples took place in the United States, Italy and Spain.

This CDR3 contains 15 residues. The ends were cut back, 5 bases at V and 8 bases at J, with 19 bases in the middle. Germline V lookup: CDR1 MNHEY, CDR2 SMNVEV (reference sequence). The study drew participants aged about 18 to 90 years from fewer than 30 US areas. Participant reports of clinical history set cohort assignment. The protocol was immunoSEQ multiplex PCR, while the TCRdb copy is restricted to in-frame clones and leaves out a portion. This table has roughly 170,000 clones, more than 75% appearing once. The chain links TRBV27 to TRBJ2-1; TRBD2 is a possible D gene (6 bases). What was sequenced was PBMCs or T cells enriched from blood (not recorded which). This clonotype originated in a woman in her fifties or sixties who had recovered from COVID-19. CDR3 amino acids: CASSPLGTGGHEQFF. CDR3 sequence (DNA): TGTGCCAGCAGTCCACTCGGGACTGGGGGACATGAGCAGTTCTTC.